Below, 8 T cell receptor beta chains from the same sample are listed, as sequenced in a study of blood T cell repertoires in COVID-19. TCRdb keeps only in-frame clones here, not all; method: immunoSEQ multiplex PCR. The sample yields over 250,000 clones, roughly 86% seen once. Sequencing input: peripheral blood. These receptor sequences come from a woman in her 30s with acute or convalescent COVID-19.

The V gene is TRBV5-8, the J gene TRBJ2-7; perhaps TRBD2 as D (6 bases). Germline V gives CDR1 SGHTS, CDR2 YDEGEE. V lost 4 bases, J lost 11 bases, and 10 bases lay in between. The CDR3 is 10 residues long. DNA for the CDR3: TGTGCCAGCAGCGTGGGACTGGAGTACTTC. Its translation is CASSVGLEYF.

This chain connects TRBV7-9 to TRBJ2-7; 9 bases fit TRBD1. This CDR3 spans 14 amino acids. From germline, CDR1 is SEHNR and CDR2 FQNEAQ (reference sequence). Trimming took 5 bases from V and 5 from J; bases not matched to a gene: 7. CDR3 sequence: CASSLGQGTHEQYF. Written as DNA, the CDR3 is TGTGCCAGCAGCCTCGGACAGGGGACTCACGAGCAGTACTTC.

The chain combines TRBV3-1 (or the pseudogene TRBV3-2) with TRBJ1-2; perhaps TRBD1 as D (5 bases). The CDR3 covers 14 residues. V gave up 1 base and J gave up 7 bases, with 13 bases separating them. Germline CDR1 and CDR2: LGHDT and YNNKEL (reference sequence). CDR3 nucleotides: TGTGCCAGCAGCCAAGGGAGGGCTCAGGGTGGCTACACCTTC. Its translation: CASSQGRAQGGYTF.

V gene TRBV2 combines with J gene TRBJ1-6, with 7 bases that match TRBD1. V was clipped by 4 bases and J by 5 bases; unmatched bases: 8. Per germline, CDR1 SNHLY and CDR2 FYNNEI. The CDR3 sequence is 16 residues long. For the CDR3, the DNA is TGTGCCAGCAGTGGACGAGGGGGCGGTAATAATTCACCCCTCCACTTT. It encodes CASSGRGGGNNSPLHF.

The V gene is TRBV12-5, the J gene TRBJ2-3; 7 bases are a match to TRBD2. J gave up 2 bases and V 2 bases, and 4 bases lay outside the gene matches. CDR1 is LGHNT and CDR2 is FRNRAP in the germline V gene. The CDR3 is made up of 15 amino acids. The CDR3 region has the DNA TGTGCTAGTGGTTTGAGGGCGGGAGCCACAGATACGCAGTATTTT. Protein product: CASGLRAGATDTQYF. The full variable domain, completed using reference TRBV12-5 and TRBJ2-3, is DARVTQTPRHKVTEMGQEVTMRCQPILGHNTVFWYRQTMMQGLELLAYFRNRAPLDDSGMPKDRFSAEMPDATLATLKIQPSEPRDSAVYFCASGLRAGATDTQYFGPGTRLTVL.

This sequence joins TRBV6-5 and TRBJ1-2; D is ambiguous. CDR1 and CDR2 from the germline V gene are MNHEY and SVGAGI. V was cut by 8 bases and J by 4 bases, with 8 bases left in between. The CDR3 has 11 residues. The CDR3 coding sequence is TGTGCCAGCCACCACTTCTATGGCTACACCTTC. Translated: CASHHFYGYTF.

J is TRBJ1-1 and V is TRBV30; unclear D gene. The CDR3 loop spans 11 amino acids. Germline CDR1 is GTSNPN and CDR2 is SVGIG (reference sequence). Between the trimmed V and J ends, which lost 2 bases and 12 bases, there was a span of 13 bases. The DNA of the CDR3 is TGTGCCTGGAGTAAATCGGTGATGACTTTCTTT. It specifies CAWSKSVMTFF.

The chain employs TRBV6-2 or TRBV6-3 and TRBJ2-1; D remains ambiguous. Germline CDR1 is MNHEY and CDR2 is SVGEGT. Trimming took off 0 bases at V and 6 bases at J, with 6 bases between the two ends. The CDR3 runs 13 residues. The CDR3 nucleotides are TGTGCCAGCAGTTACTCGACTGCCAATGAGCAGTTCTTC. Amino acids: CASSYSTANEQFF.